Each of the 19 T cell receptor beta chains below was sequenced from the same sample in a study of T-cell reconstitution after alpha-beta-depleted transplantation in children. TCRbeta library preparation incorporated unique molecular identifiers. MiXCR, run by TCRdb on the PCR reads, gives a single entry per CDR3 protein. This table has 400,000 to 450,000 distinct CDR3 sequences, roughly 43% appearing once. Sequencing used PBMCs, obtained before TCRalphabeta/CD19-depleted stem cell transplant. The receptors here all came from a girl aged 2-15 years with aplastic anemia, due to receive a stem cell transplant.

The DNA of the CDR3 is TGCAGTGCGGGACAGGGCTGGAGGGAGACCCAGTACTTC. Protein: CSAGQGWRETQYF. The J gene is TRBJ2-5, the V gene TRBV20-1, with 9 nucleotides matching TRBD1. CDR1 is DFQATT and CDR2 is SNEGSKA in the germline V gene (reference sequence). Trimming removed 6 bases from V and 5 bases from J; junction bases left unmatched: 7. The length of the CDR3 is 13 residues.

This clonotype was found many times. V is TRBV7-9 and J is TRBJ2-5; possibly TRBD1 for D (5 bases). V shed 4 bases and J shed 5 bases, with 17 bases lying between them. Germline assignment: CDR1 SEHNR and CDR2 FQNEAQ (reference sequence). The CDR3 extends over 15 amino acids. In nucleotides, the CDR3 is TGTGCCAGCAGCTCCGCAGGGTCCCCTTCGGAGACCCAGTACTTC. Translating gives CASSSAGSPSETQYF.

Ten or more counts support this clonotype. The rearrangement uses TRBV9 and TRBJ2-2; D unclear. V lost 4 bases and J 2 bases, leaving 12 bases between the germline ends. The germline gives CDR1 SGDLS, CDR2 YYNGEE. This CDR3 has 15 residues. The CDR3 bases are TGTGCCAGCAGCCCCCGGAGCGCCAACACCGGGGAGCTGTTTTTT. It translates to CASSPRSANTGELFF.

The V call is TRBV28, the J call TRBJ1-1; no reliable D call. Trimming left V 3 bases short and J 2 bases short, with 10 bases between. Germline V gene lookup returns CDR1 MDHEN and CDR2 SYDVKM. The CDR3 contains 14 residues. The CDR3 reads CASSFRGPNTEAFF. In DNA form, the CDR3 reads TGTGCCAGCAGTTTCCGCGGGCCAAACACTGAAGCTTTCTTT.

This chain links TRBV7-9 with TRBJ1-1; D not resolved. The CDR3 has 13 amino acids. Germline V gene lookup returns CDR1 SEHNR and CDR2 FQNEAQ (reference sequence). Trimming pared 1 base from V and 9 bases from J, leaving 12 bases between. The CDR3 protein is CASSLERSVKAFF. CDR3 sequence (DNA): TGTGCCAGCAGCTTAGAAAGAAGTGTGAAAGCTTTCTTT.

This clonotype appeared many times. The chain uses TRBV5-1 and TRBJ2-6; the D is unclear. Trimming took off 8 bases at V and 2 bases at J, with 11 bases between the two ends. Germline V gene data show CDR1 as SGHRS and CDR2 as YFSETQ. CDR3 length: 14 amino acids. The CDR3 coding sequence is TGCGCCAGTCGTCCGGAGCCTGGGGCCAACGTCCTGACTTTC. It is translated as CASRPEPGANVLTF.

There are a few counts of this clonotype. The V call is TRBV10-3, the J call TRBJ2-3; 9 positions agree with TRBD2. The CDR3 extends over 15 amino acids. The junction had 9 bases not matched to a gene; V was cut back by 8 bases and J by 3 bases. CDR1 and CDR2 from the germline V gene are ENHRY and SYGVKD. This chain's CDR3 is CAIGGGRAGTDTQYF. The CDR3 coding sequence is TGTGCCATCGGGGGCGGGAGGGCCGGTACAGATACGCAGTATTTT.

This clonotype was observed a few times. Mismatch with germline at one junction end may stem from a read error. The gene calls are TRBV29-1 and TRBJ1-1, with D possibly matching TRBD1 (6 bases). Looked up from germline, CDR1 is SQVTM and CDR2 is ANQGSEA. The CDR3 is 11 residues long. CDR3 in amino acids: CSVDPTDSLRF. The CDR3 coding sequence is TGCAGCGTCGACCCCACGGACAGCCTTCGCTTT.

The J gene is TRBJ2-1, the V gene TRBV5-1, with TRBD1 as a possible D gene (6 bases). CDR1 SGHRS and CDR2 YFSETQ come from the germline V gene. The ends were cut back, 0 bases at V and 9 bases at J, with 16 bases in the middle. The CDR3 is 15 residues long. CDR3 in amino acids: CASSLGTAWVSEQFF. The CDR3 DNA reads as TGCGCCAGCAGCTTGGGGACAGCCTGGGTCAGTGAGCAGTTCTTC. The variable domain in full, completed from reference TRBV5-1 and TRBJ2-1, reads KAGVTQTPRYLIKTRGQQVTLSCSPISGHRSVSWYQQTPGQGLQFLFEYFSETQRNKGNFPGRFSGRQFSNSRSEMNVSTLELGDSALYLCASSLGTAWVSEQFFGPGTRLTVL.

To note about this clonotype: Being one base from a much bigger clone, this may be a read error. The V call is TRBV5-1, the J call TRBJ1-2; the match to TRBD1 covers 10 bases. This CDR3 has 16 amino acids. Germline V lookup: CDR1 SGHRS, CDR2 YFSETQ. CDR3 region: CANSLTVETGGLGYTF. CDR3 nucleotide sequence: TGCGCCAACAGCCTCACCGTTGAGACAGGGGGCCTTGGCTACACCTTC.

The chain carries TRBV6-1 and TRBJ2-7, with 14 bases that match TRBD2. This CDR3 is 15 amino acids long. The germline CDR1 and CDR2 sequences are MNHNS and SASEGT. The V and J ends lost 7 bases and 3 bases, in that order; junction bases with no gene match: 5. The CDR3 spells CASKPGTSGSYEQYF. Written as DNA, the CDR3 is TGTGCCAGCAAACCAGGGACTAGCGGGAGCTACGAGCAGTACTTC.

This clonotype appeared a few times. The chain has TRBV27 and TRBJ2-7; D might be TRBD2 (5 bases). Germline lookup yields CDR1 MNHEY and CDR2 SMNVEV (reference sequence). The CDR3 has 14 residues. With 4 bases removed from V and 0 bases from J, the gap between germline ends came to 10 bases. The chain's CDR3 is CASSYQRLSYEQYF. CDR3 coding DNA: TGTGCCAGCAGTTACCAGCGGCTCTCCTACGAGCAGTACTTC.

The rearrangement uses TRBV6-2 or TRBV6-3 and TRBJ2-3, with D uncertain. The CDR3 covers 13 residues. The V gene's germline CDR1 is MNHEY and CDR2 SVGEGT. The V end lost 2 bases, the J end lost 3 bases, and 6 bases lay between the germline ends. The CDR3 loop is CASSYRKTDTQYF. Written as DNA, the CDR3 is TGTGCCAGCAGTTACAGGAAGACAGATACGCAGTATTTT.

The chain uses TRBV7-9 and TRBJ2-7; D not resolved. In germline, CDR1 is SEHNR, CDR2 FQNEAQ (reference sequence). The CDR3 has 15 residues. V was trimmed by 2 bases and J by 2 bases, leaving 13 bases between them. The chain's CDR3 is CASSLNSGPPYEQYF. CDR3 nucleotides: TGTGCCAGCAGCTTAAATAGTGGGCCTCCCTACGAGCAGTACTTC.

The chain employs TRBV28 and TRBJ2-2; D ambiguous. Trimming cost V 7 bases and J 3 bases, with 3 bases left between them. This CDR3 comprises 11 residues. Germline loops: CDR1 MDHEN, CDR2 SYDVKM. CDR3: CASTDTGELFF. The CDR3 bases are TGTGCCAGCACGGACACCGGGGAGCTGTTTTTT.

The chain combines TRBV2 with TRBJ2-3; D may be TRBD2 (5 bases). Germline V gives CDR1 SNHLY, CDR2 FYNNEI. The CDR3 contains 14 residues. Trimming left V 6 bases short and J 0 bases short, with 10 bases between. The DNA for the CDR3 is TGTGCCAGCAGGGCGGGTTCTAGCACAGATACGCAGTATTTT. The encoded protein is CASRAGSSTDTQYF.

This clonotype was seen at least ten times. The chain joins TRBV5-1 to TRBJ2-5, with 8 positions matching TRBD1. The J segment lost 5 bases and the V segment lost 3 bases, leaving 6 bases of the junction unmatched. CDR1 and CDR2 (germline): SGHRS, YFSETQ. The CDR3 extends over 14 amino acids. The CDR3 region is CASSYQGAGETQYF. As DNA, the CDR3 is TGCGCCAGCAGCTACCAGGGGGCTGGTGAGACCCAGTACTTC.

A single count supports this clonotype. V gene TRBV5-5 combines with J gene TRBJ2-2; the match to TRBD1 covers 10 bases. Trimming at V came to 4 bases and at J to 6 bases, leaving 6 bases not matched to a gene. Germline CDR1 and CDR2: SGHKS and YYEKEE (reference sequence). The CDR3 extends over 15 amino acids. CDR3 bases: TGTGCCAGCAGCCCCGGGACAGGGGACCCCGGGGAGCTGTTTTTT. Protein product: CASSPGTGDPGELFF.

The V and J genes are TRBV28 and TRBJ2-7, with a tentative D call TRBD1 (6 bases). Germline CDR1 reads MDHEN; CDR2 reads SYDVKM. The CDR3 has 13 amino acids. Between the trimmed V and J ends, which lost 3 bases and 2 bases, there was a span of 8 bases. As DNA, the CDR3 is TGTGCCAGCAGTTTCAAGGGGGCCTACGAGCAGTACTTC. It translates to CASSFKGAYEQYF.